The sequence of this TCR beta chain was determined in a study of OX40 agonist ivuxolimab in advanced cancers. Study observations and caveats: Average numbers of expanded clones were greater in CD8+ T cells than in CD4+. By week 6 at 0.1 to 3.0 mg/kg, blood CD4+ and CD8+ T cells had expanded clonally.

Per germline, CDR1 SGHVS and CDR2 FQNEAQ. The CDR3 consists of 14 residues. V dropped 5 bases and J dropped 4 bases, with 14 bases sitting between them. Generated by immunoSEQ multiplex PCR, the TCRdb table keeps only in-frame clones and is missing some. The sample consists of some 66,000 clones, roughly four fifths of them appearing once. Details on this clone: Its target is unknown.

The starting material was CD4+ or CD8+ T cells sorted from blood, obtained in a trial of the OX40 agonist ivuxolimab. The chain is built from TRBV7-8 and TRBJ1-2; a weak D match, TRBD1 (6 bases). This receptor was taken from an adult with an advanced solid tumor such as melanoma, head and neck, liver or kidney cancer. The CDR3 nucleotides read TGTGCCAGCAGCAGCCGGGACACCTCCTATGGCTACACCTTC. This sequence encodes CASSSRDTSYGYTF.